One TCR beta chain is described in this entry. Participant ages covered about 18 to 100 years across 20 to 30 US areas. This record comes from a study of blood T cell repertoires in COVID-19. CDR1 and CDR2 (germline): SEHNR, FQNEAQ (reference sequence). CDR3 length equals 16 residues. V was pared by 1 base and J by 3 bases, with 3 bases of the junction left unmatched. This table comes from immunoSEQ multiplex PCR, and its TCRdb copy is limited to in-frame clones, with some not included. The sample includes 200,000 to 250,000 clones, 86% seen only once; the top ten take more than 2%. This sequence joins TRBV7-9 and TRBJ2-1; 10 positions match TRBD2. Material: PBMCs or T cells enriched from blood (not recorded which). This clonotype was sampled from a woman aged 50 to 65 who had recovered from COVID-19. CDR3 region: CASSLDSGRVYNEQFF. The CDR3 DNA is TGTGCCAGCAGCTTAGACAGCGGGAGGGTCTACAATGAGCAGTTCTTC.